These 29 T cell receptor beta chains originate from one sample sequenced in a study of blood T cell repertoires in COVID-19. Assay: immunoSEQ multiplex PCR; the TCRdb copy retains only in-frame clones and omits some. The data hold around 250,000 clones, with roughly 90% observed a single time. Sequencing used peripheral blood. These receptors were collected from a woman aged 25 to 45 with active or convalescent COVID-19.

V is TRBV6-6 and J is TRBJ2-5, with 8 bases matching TRBD2. The CDR3 sequence is 14 residues long. Germline CDR1 is MNHNY and CDR2 is SVGAGI (reference sequence). Unmatched junction bases numbered 7, after V lost 5 bases and J lost 5 bases. This CDR3 reads CASSPGGALETQYF. Here the CDR3 DNA reads TGTGCCAGCAGTCCCGGGGGGGCATTGGAGACCCAGTACTTC.

Note on this clone: Compared with germline, one end of the junction differs, possibly owing to a read error. The V and J genes are TRBV3-1 (or the pseudogene TRBV3-2) and TRBJ2-3, with 8 bases lining up with TRBD1. The CDR3 is 12 amino acids. The V gene's germline CDR1 is LGHDT and CDR2 YNNKEL (reference sequence). This CDR3 is CASSSTQGAMDF. The CDR3 DNA follows: TGTGCCAGCAGCTCGACCCAGGGGGCCATGGATTTT.

This chain connects TRBV4-1 to TRBJ2-5; D uncertain. Germline values: CDR1 MGHRA, CDR2 YSYEKL. CDR3 size: 15 residues. V lost 2 bases to trimming and J lost 2 bases, with 12 bases between them. The CDR3 spells CASSQTSGRQETQYF. The CDR3, as DNA: TGCGCCAGCAGCCAAACCTCAGGCAGGCAAGAGACCCAGTACTTC.

Note on this clone: A read error is likely here: a far larger clone is one base away. V and J are TRBV28 and TRBJ2-7; the match to TRBD1 covers 9 bases. The germline gives CDR1 MDHEN, CDR2 SYDVKM. The V and J ends lost 6 bases and 2 bases, in that order; junction bases with no gene match: 2. The CDR3 loop spans 13 amino acids. CDR3 in DNA: TGTGCCAGCAGCGGGACAGGGACCTACGAGCAGTACTTC. It encodes CASSGTGTYEQYF.

The chain uses TRBV27 and TRBJ1-2; D is perhaps TRBD1 (6 bases). Germline V gene sequence: CDR1 MNHEY, CDR2 SMNVEV (reference sequence). Deletions cut 5 bases from V and 6 bases from J, with 13 bases between. The CDR3 has 13 residues. The CDR3 spells CASSTQGLDGYTF. CDR3 coding DNA: TGTGCCAGCAGTACACAGGGTTTGGATGGCTACACCTTC.

The chain is built from TRBV7-6 and TRBJ2-5; TRBD2 aligns across 10 bases. The trim removed 1 base at V and 2 bases at J, leaving 19 bases unmatched. Germline V CDR1 and CDR2: SGHVS, FNYEAQ. This CDR3 is built from 21 residues. The DNA for the CDR3 is TGTGCCAGCAGCTTAGGGGCCCCGGGACTCCTAGCGGGGGTGCCACAAGAGACCCAGTACTTC. Its translation is CASSLGAPGLLAGVPQETQYF.

The rearrangement uses TRBV11-2 and TRBJ2-3; D might be TRBD2 (6 bases). CDR3 length: 15 residues. Germline V CDR1 and CDR2: SGHAT, FQNNGV. V lost 5 bases and J 2 bases, leaving 14 bases between the germline ends. CDR3 in DNA: TGTGCCAGCAGCGCTCGTGGGGGGAACACAGATACGCAGTATTTT. Residues: CASSARGGNTDTQYF. The full variable domain, in which reference TRBV11-2 and TRBJ2-3 provide the parts outside the CDR3, is EAGVAQSPRYKIIEKRQSVAFWCNPISGHATLYWYQQILGQGPKLLIQFQNNGVVDDSQLPKDRFSAERLKGVDSTLKIQPAKLEDSAVYLCASSARGGNTDTQYFGPGTRLTVL.

The J gene is TRBJ1-5, the V gene TRBV6-5, with TRBD1 matching 8 bases. Germline V gives CDR1 MNHEY, CDR2 SVGAGI. The junction had 12 bases not matched to a gene; V was cut back by 10 bases and J by 7 bases. The CDR3 loop spans 14 amino acids. CDR3 loop: CATHSGQGTQPQHF. Written as DNA, the CDR3 is TGTGCCACCCACTCCGGACAGGGCACGCAGCCCCAGCATTTT.

This chain uses TRBV6-6 with TRBJ2-2; TRBD1 matches 12 bases. Germline V gives CDR1 MNHNY, CDR2 SVGAGI (reference sequence). J was trimmed by 4 bases and V by 6 bases; bases with no gene match: 6. This CDR3 spans 16 amino acids. The chain's CDR3 is CASRAGTGGSTGELFF. The CDR3, as DNA: TGTGCCAGCAGGGCGGGGACAGGGGGCTCCACCGGGGAGCTGTTTTTT.

A few counts support this clone. The chain recombines TRBV10-3 with TRBJ1-6; D not certain. There are 14 residues in the CDR3. V lost 3 bases, J lost 6 bases, and 9 bases lay in between. Germline CDR1 reads ENHRY; CDR2 reads SYGVKD. CDR3 sequence: CAISDQAANSPLHF. The CDR3 DNA reads as TGTGCCATCAGTGACCAGGCCGCTAATTCACCCCTCCACTTT.

This chain joins TRBV4-2 and TRBJ2-3, with 9 positions matching TRBD2. J was trimmed by 3 bases and V by 8 bases; bases with no gene match: 12. There are 16 residues in the CDR3. Germline CDR1 LGHNA, CDR2 YNFKEQ. CDR3 amino acids: CASHRAGGVGTDTQYF. The CDR3 DNA reads TGTGCCAGCCACCGCGCGGGGGGGGTGGGGACAGATACGCAGTATTTT.

The rearrangement uses TRBV4-3 and TRBJ2-7, with 7 bases aligning to TRBD1. The V gene end was trimmed by 2 bases and the J gene end by 5 bases; junction bases not matched to a gene: 3. This CDR3 contains 13 residues. CDR1 and CDR2 from the germline V gene are LGHNA and YSLEER. As DNA, the CDR3 is TGCGCCAGCAGCCAACGCAGGGGGAACGAGCAGTACTTC. It codes for CASSQRRGNEQYF.

This chain links TRBV4-2 with TRBJ2-3, with TRBD1 identical over 8 bases. V was pared by 3 bases and J by 2 bases, with 7 bases of the junction left unmatched. This CDR3 contains 16 residues. In germline, CDR1 is LGHNA, CDR2 YNFKEQ. CDR3: CASSQDREYITDTQYF. CDR3 bases: TGTGCCAGCAGCCAGGACAGGGAATACATCACAGATACGCAGTATTTT.

The chain joins TRBV7-3 to TRBJ2-3, with 7 nucleotides matching TRBD1. The V gene's germline CDR1 is SGHTA and CDR2 FQGTGA. V trimming: 2 bases; J trimming: 2 bases; junction bases outside the gene matches: 4. The CDR3 runs to 15 residues. CDR3 loop: CASSLEGALTDTQYF. In DNA form, the CDR3 reads TGTGCCAGCAGCTTAGAGGGGGCCCTCACAGATACGCAGTATTTT.

This rearrangement joins TRBV5-1 to TRBJ2-1, with 7 bases fitting TRBD2. This CDR3 has 16 residues. The V segment lost 3 bases and the J segment 7 bases; nucleotides outside the gene matches: 13. Germline V gene data show CDR1 as SGHRS and CDR2 as YFSETQ. The CDR3 DNA sequence: TGCGCCAGCAGCTCCCAGGAGATCGGGGGGTGGAATGAGCAGTTCTTC. This sequence encodes CASSSQEIGGWNEQFF.

This clone has just one count. The gene calls are TRBV19 and TRBJ2-1, with 7 bases fitting TRBD2. The CDR3 is 14 amino acids. CDR1 and CDR2 (germline): LNHDA, SQIVND (reference sequence). The V gene end was trimmed by 5 bases and the J gene end by 6 bases; junction bases not matched to a gene: 7. DNA for the CDR3: TGTGCCAGTAGTGGTGATGGGGGGGTCAATGAGCAGTTCTTC. Encoded protein: CASSGDGGVNEQFF.

The chain joins TRBV18 to TRBJ1-3, with D perhaps matching TRBD1 (5 bases). V was pared by 10 bases and J by 0 bases, with 10 bases between. The CDR3 spans 13 residues. CDR1 KGHSH and CDR2 LQKENI come from the germline V gene. The CDR3 here is CAIRAPSGNTIYF. In nucleotides, the CDR3 is TGTGCCATCAGGGCCCCCTCTGGAAACACCATATATTTT.

The chain has TRBV9 and TRBJ2-3; D may be TRBD2 (6 bases). V lost 4 bases and J 3 bases, leaving 15 bases between the germline ends. The CDR3 has 15 amino acids. Germline CDR1 SGDLS, CDR2 YYNGEE. CDR3 nucleotide sequence: TGTGCCAGCAGCCTAGGGAACAGCGGGACAGATACGCAGTATTTT. Its protein product is CASSLGNSGTDTQYF.

The V and J genes are TRBV29-1 and TRBJ1-1, with D possibly matching TRBD1 (6 bases). The CDR3 sequence is 12 residues long. The ends were cut back, 5 bases at V and 14 bases at J, with 21 bases in the middle. Per germline, CDR1 SQVTM and CDR2 ANQGSEA. CDR3 sequence (DNA): TGCAGCGTTTTCTTGTGGGGACAAGGTCGGTTCTTT. Protein: CSVFLWGQGRFF.

J is TRBJ1-2 and V is TRBV10-3; D remains ambiguous. The germline V gene has CDR1 ENHRY and CDR2 SYGVKD. The CDR3 length is 12 residues. V lost 6 bases, J lost 3 bases, and 8 bases lay in between. The CDR3 reads CAIRSGDYGYTF. The CDR3 DNA sequence: TGTGCCATCAGATCCGGAGACTATGGCTACACCTTC.

This clone has just one count. The chain carries TRBV5-4 and TRBJ2-7, with D possibly matching TRBD1 (7 bases). With 4 bases removed from V and 1 base from J, the gap between germline ends came to 12 bases. This CDR3 spans 14 amino acids. In germline, CDR1 is SGHNT, CDR2 YYREEE (reference sequence). The CDR3 loop is CASSRQGGSYEQYF. As DNA, the CDR3 is TGTGCCAGCAGCCGCCAGGGGGGATCCTACGAGCAGTACTTC.

The chain uses TRBV5-4 and TRBJ2-1; 8 positions agree with TRBD2. This CDR3 is 17 amino acids long. Germline V lookup: CDR1 SGHNT, CDR2 YYREEE (reference sequence). Trimming removed 4 bases from V and 4 bases from J; junction bases left unmatched: 13. The CDR3 protein is CASSPAGSGGLYNEQFF. The CDR3 region has the DNA TGTGCCAGCAGCCCCGCCGGCAGCGGGGGCTTATACAATGAGCAGTTCTTC.

V and J are TRBV16 and TRBJ2-7, with D maybe TRBD1 (5 bases). The ends were cut back, 3 bases at V and 4 bases at J, with 13 bases in the middle. CDR1 and CDR2 (germline): KGHSY, FQNENV. The CDR3 is made up of 14 amino acids. CDR3 DNA: TGTGCCAGCAGCCATAATAGGCAGGGTTACGAGCAGTACTTC. It is translated as CASSHNRQGYEQYF. The full variable domain, in which reference TRBV16 and TRBJ2-7 provide the parts outside the CDR3, is GEEVAQTPKHLVRGEGQKAKLYCAPIKGHSYVFWYQQVLKNEFKFLISFQNENVFDETGMPKERFSAKCLPNSPCSLEIQATKLEDSAVYFCASSHNRQGYEQYFGPGTRLTVT.

The chain uses TRBV9 and TRBJ2-7; 7 bases are shared with TRBD2. The J segment lost 6 bases and the V segment lost 3 bases, leaving 9 bases of the junction unmatched. Germline V lookup: CDR1 SGDLS, CDR2 YYNGEE. The CDR3 covers 14 residues. The CDR3 sequence is CASSAGRLASEQYF. DNA of the CDR3: TGTGCCAGCAGCGCAGGCAGACTAGCCAGCGAGCAGTACTTC.

The chain carries TRBV18 and TRBJ2-1, with D maybe TRBD2 (6 bases). CDR3 size: 14 residues. The V gene's germline CDR1 is KGHSH and CDR2 LQKENI. V dropped 6 bases and J dropped 6 bases, with 15 bases sitting between them. The CDR3 nucleotides are TGTGCCAGCTCTGGCGGGGTCTACAGCAATGAGCAGTTCTTC. Its protein is CASSGGVYSNEQFF. Drawing the rest from reference TRBV18 and TRBJ2-1, the complete variable domain is NAGVMQNPRHLVRRRGQEARLRCSPMKGHSHVYWYRQLPEEGLKFMVYLQKENIIDESGMPKERFSAEFPKEGPSILRIQQVVRGDSAAYFCASSGGVYSNEQFFGPGTRLTVL.

This clone was detected only once. The chain combines TRBV10-3 with TRBJ2-3, with 11 positions matching TRBD1. This CDR3 contains 15 residues. The germline V gene encodes CDR1 ENHRY and CDR2 SYGVKD. V was pared by 6 bases and J by 6 bases, with 8 bases of the junction left unmatched. CDR3 nucleotide sequence: TGTGCCATCAGGTCCGGACAGGGGGCAGGGGATACGCAGTATTTT. Translation: CAIRSGQGAGDTQYF.

J is TRBJ2-7 and V is TRBV15, with D perhaps matching TRBD2 (7 bases). The V and J ends lost 5 bases and 3 bases respectively, with 20 bases between them. Germline CDR1 LNHNV, CDR2 YYDKDF (reference sequence). This CDR3 is 16 amino acids long. The DNA of the CDR3 is TGTGCCACCAGCCCCGAAGGGGCGGGGGCCCTCTACGAGCAGTACTTC. Its translation: CATSPEGAGALYEQYF. The full variable domain, completed using reference TRBV15 and TRBJ2-7, is DAMVIQNPRYQVTQFGKPVTLSCSQTLNHNVMYWYQQKSSQAPKLLFHYYDKDFNNEADTPDNFQSRRPNTSFCFLDIRSPGLGDTAMYLCATSPEGAGALYEQYFGPGTRLTVT.

The chain recombines TRBV15 with TRBJ1-1; D may be TRBD1 (5 bases). Germline CDR1 reads LNHNV; CDR2 reads YYDKDF (reference sequence). The ends were cut back, 0 bases at V and 1 base at J, with 9 bases in the middle. The CDR3 spans 15 residues. DNA of the CDR3: TGTGCCACCAGCAGAGATCTCGGGGGGAACACTGAAGCTTTCTTT. Translation: CATSRDLGGNTEAFF.

The chain links TRBV25-1 to TRBJ2-5, with a tentative D call TRBD1 (6 bases). V dropped 8 bases and J dropped 1 base, with 11 bases sitting between them. Germline V gene data show CDR1 as MGHDK and CDR2 as SYGVNS. The CDR3 runs to 13 residues. The CDR3 reads CASSEGGQETQYF. The CDR3 DNA follows: TGTGCCAGCTCGGAAGGGGGCCAAGAGACCCAGTACTTC.